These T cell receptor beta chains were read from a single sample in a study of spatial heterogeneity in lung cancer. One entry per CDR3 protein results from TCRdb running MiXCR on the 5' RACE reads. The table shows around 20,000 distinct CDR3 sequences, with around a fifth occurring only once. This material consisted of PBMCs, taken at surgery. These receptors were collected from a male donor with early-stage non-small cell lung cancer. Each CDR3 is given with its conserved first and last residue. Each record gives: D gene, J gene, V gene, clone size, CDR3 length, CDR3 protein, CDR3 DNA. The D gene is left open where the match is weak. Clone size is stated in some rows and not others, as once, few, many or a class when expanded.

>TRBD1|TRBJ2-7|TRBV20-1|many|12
CSARQGSYEQYF
TGCAGTGCTCGACAGGGATCCTACGAGCAGTACTTC
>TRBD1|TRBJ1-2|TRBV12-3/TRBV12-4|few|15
CASSLNRDRGPGYTF
TGTGCCAGCAGTTTGAACCGGGACAGGGGGCCTGGCTACACCTTC
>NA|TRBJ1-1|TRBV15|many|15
CATSRDSGRGTEAFF
TGTGCCACCAGCAGAGATTCCGGGAGAGGCACTGAAGCTTTCTTT
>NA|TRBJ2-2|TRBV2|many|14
CASSQDRNTGELFF
TGTGCCAGCAGTCAAGACCGGAACACCGGGGAGCTGTTTTTT
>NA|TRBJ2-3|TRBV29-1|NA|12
CSVERLADTQYF
TGCAGCGTTGAAAGGCTCGCGGATACGCAGTATTTT
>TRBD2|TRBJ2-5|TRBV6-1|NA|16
CASSEQRSGVQETQYF
TGTGCCAGCAGTGAACAGCGCAGCGGGGTCCAAGAGACCCAGTACTTC
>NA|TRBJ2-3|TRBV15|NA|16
CATSSRGSVGTDTQYF
TGTGCCACCAGCTCCAGAGGGAGCGTGGGCACAGATACGCAGTATTTT
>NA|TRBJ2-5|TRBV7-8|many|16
CASSLALLGMGETQYF
TGTGCCAGCAGCTTAGCGTTGTTGGGGATGGGAGAGACCCAGTACTTC
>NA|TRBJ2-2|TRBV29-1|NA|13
CSVVVEGTGELFF
TGCAGCGTTGTTGTCGAGGGTACCGGGGAGCTGTTTTTT
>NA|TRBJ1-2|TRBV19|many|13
CASSIRDRDRGTF
TGTGCCAGTAGTATAAGGGACCGAGACAGAGGCACCTTC
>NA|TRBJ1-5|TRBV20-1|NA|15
CSFAPSGFGNQPQHF
TGCAGTTTCGCGCCGTCAGGGTTCGGCAATCAGCCCCAGCATTTT
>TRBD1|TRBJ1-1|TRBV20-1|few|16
CSARGRQQGMDTEAFF
TGCAGTGCCAGGGGACGCCAACAGGGGATGGACACTGAAGCTTTCTTT
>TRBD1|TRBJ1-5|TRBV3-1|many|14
CASSLGQPNQPQHF
TGTGCCAGCAGCCTGGGACAGCCGAATCAGCCCCAGCATTTT
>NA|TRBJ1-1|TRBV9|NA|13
CASSVGGDTEAFF
TGTGCCAGCAGCGTAGGTGGGGACACTGAAGCTTTCTTT
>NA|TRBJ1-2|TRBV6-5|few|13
CASMGRVPYGYTF
TGTGCCAGCATGGGCAGGGTTCCCTATGGCTACACCTTC
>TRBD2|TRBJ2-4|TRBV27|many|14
CASSPGLDKNIQYF
TGTGCCAGCAGTCCCGGACTAGATAAAAACATTCAGTACTTC
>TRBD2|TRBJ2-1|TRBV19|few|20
CASSKRLAGRQPALYNEQFF
TGTGCCAGTAGTAAAAGACTAGCGGGGAGACAACCCGCACTTTACAATGAGCAGTTCTTC
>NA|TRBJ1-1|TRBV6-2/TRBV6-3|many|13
CASSRQLNTEAFF
TGTGCCAGCAGTCGACAGCTGAACACTGAAGCTTTCTTT
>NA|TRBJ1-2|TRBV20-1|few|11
CSARDMRGYTF
TGCAGTGCTAGGGACATGAGGGGCTACACCTTC
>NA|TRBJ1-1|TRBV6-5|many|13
CASSKNSGTEAFF
TGTGCCAGCAGTAAAAACAGCGGTACTGAAGCTTTCTTT
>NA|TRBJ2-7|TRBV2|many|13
CASKEQGSYEQYF
TGTGCCAGCAAAGAACAGGGCTCCTACGAGCAGTACTTC
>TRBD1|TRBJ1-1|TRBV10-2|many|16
CASSRDSLGRNTEAFF
TGCGCCAGCAGTCGGGACAGCCTGGGAAGGAACACTGAAGCTTTCTTT
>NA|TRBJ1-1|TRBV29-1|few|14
CSVAQGRPYTEAFF
TGCAGCGTTGCGCAGGGGCGCCCTTACACTGAAGCTTTCTTT
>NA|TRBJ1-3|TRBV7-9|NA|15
CASRPHRAAGNTIYF
TGTGCCAGCAGACCCCACAGGGCGGCTGGAAACACCATATATTTT
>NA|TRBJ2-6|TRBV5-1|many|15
CASSSQTSGANVLTF
TGCGCCAGCAGCTCCCAGACCTCTGGGGCCAACGTCCTGACTTTC
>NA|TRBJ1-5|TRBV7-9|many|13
CASSLYTDQPQHF
TGTGCCAGCAGCTTATATACGGATCAGCCCCAGCATTTT
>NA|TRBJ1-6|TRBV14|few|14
CASSLGGGNSPLHF
TGTGCCAGCAGCTTAGGGGGTGGAAATTCACCCCTCCACTTT
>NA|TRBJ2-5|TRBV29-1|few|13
CSVGAGPQETQYF
TGCAGCGTTGGGGCGGGGCCCCAAGAGACCCAGTACTTC
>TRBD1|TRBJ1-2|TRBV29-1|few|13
CSVLTGEDYGYTF
TGCAGCGTATTAACAGGGGAAGACTATGGCTACACCTTC
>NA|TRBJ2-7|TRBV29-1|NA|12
CSVVGRAYEQYF
TGCAGCGTTGTGGGCAGGGCCTACGAGCAGTACTTC
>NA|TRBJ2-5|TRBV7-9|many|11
CASSLTETQYF
TGTGCCAGCAGCTTAACTGAGACCCAGTACTTC
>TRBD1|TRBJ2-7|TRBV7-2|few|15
CASRNHHRGGGEQYF
TGTGCCAGCAGGAACCACCACAGGGGTGGCGGGGAGCAGTACTTC
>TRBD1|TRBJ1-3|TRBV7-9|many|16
CASSSPGQGSGNTIYF
TGTGCCAGCAGCTCCCCGGGACAGGGCTCTGGAAACACCATATATTTT
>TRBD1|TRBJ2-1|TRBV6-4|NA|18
CASSDFFSGTGGRNEQFF
TGTGCCAGCAGTGACTTCTTTTCCGGGACAGGGGGCAGGAATGAGCAGTTCTTC
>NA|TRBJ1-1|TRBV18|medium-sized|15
CASSPPTSLNTEAFF
TGTGCCAGCTCACCACCTACTTCGCTGAACACTGAAGCTTTCTTT
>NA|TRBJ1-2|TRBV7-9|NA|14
CASSRNTGDYGYTF
TGTGCCAGCAGCCGAAACACAGGCGACTATGGCTACACCTTC
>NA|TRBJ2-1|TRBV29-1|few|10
CSVGQSEQFF
TGCAGCGTTGGACAGTCTGAGCAGTTCTTC
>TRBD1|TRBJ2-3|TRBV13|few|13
CAIRQGAADTQYF
TGTGCCATTCGACAGGGGGCAGCAGATACGCAGTATTTT
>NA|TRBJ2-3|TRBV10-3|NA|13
CAISESERNTQYF
TGTGCCATCAGTGAGTCGGAGAGGAATACGCAGTATTTT
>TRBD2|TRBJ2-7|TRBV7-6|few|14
CASSLAGGSYEQYF
TGTGCCAGCAGTCTAGCGGGGGGATCATACGAGCAGTACTTC
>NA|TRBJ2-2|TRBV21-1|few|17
CASSKEGRQKNTGELFF
TGTGCCAGCAGCAAAGAGGGTCGACAGAAGAACACCGGGGAGCTGTTTTTT
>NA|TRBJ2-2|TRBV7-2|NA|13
CASSPIRSGELFF
TGTGCCAGCAGCCCAATTAGATCGGGGGAGCTGTTTTTT
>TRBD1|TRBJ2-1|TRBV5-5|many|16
CASSLGGTGIYNEQFF
TGTGCCAGCAGCTTGGGTGGGACAGGGATCTACAATGAGCAGTTCTTC
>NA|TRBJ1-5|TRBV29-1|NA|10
CSVGEQPQHF
TGCAGCGTTGGAGAACAGCCCCAGCATTTT
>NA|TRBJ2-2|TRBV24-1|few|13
CATMDKNTGELFF
TGTGCCACCATGGACAAGAACACCGGGGAGCTGTTTTTT
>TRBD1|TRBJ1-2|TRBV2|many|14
CASSLGQGALGYTF
TGTGCCAGCAGCCTTGGACAGGGAGCGCTAGGCTACACCTTC
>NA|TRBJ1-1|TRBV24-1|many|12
CATSDTGNEAFF
TGTGCCACCAGTGATACAGGAAATGAAGCTTTCTTT
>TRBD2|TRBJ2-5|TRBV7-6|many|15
CASSKAGAYQETQYF
TGTGCCAGCAGCAAAGCGGGGGCGTACCAAGAGACCCAGTACTTC
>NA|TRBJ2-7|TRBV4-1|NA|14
CASSQDTGVYEQYF
TGCGCCAGCAGCCAAGATACGGGGGTTTACGAGCAGTACTTC
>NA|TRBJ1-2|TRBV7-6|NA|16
CASSLWQGHANYGYTF
TGTGCCAGCAGCTTATGGCAGGGCCACGCTAACTATGGCTACACCTTC
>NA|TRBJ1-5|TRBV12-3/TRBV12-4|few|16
CASSPGGSGATDTQHF
TGTGCCAGCAGCCCGGGGGGTAGCGGGGCCACAGATACGCAGCATTTT
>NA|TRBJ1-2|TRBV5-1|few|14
CASSWGLGFYGYTF
TGCGCCAGCAGCTGGGGTTTGGGTTTCTATGGCTACACCTTC
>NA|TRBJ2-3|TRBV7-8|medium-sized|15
CASSRDSYSTDTQYF
TGTGCCAGCAGCAGGGATTCCTATAGCACAGATACGCAGTATTTT
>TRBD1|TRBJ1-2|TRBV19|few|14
CASSPAGQPYGYTF
TGTGCCAGTAGTCCAGCGGGACAGCCCTATGGCTACACCTTC
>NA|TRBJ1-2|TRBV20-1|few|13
CSARSPRLDGYTF
TGCAGTGCTAGGTCCCCCCGGCTCGATGGCTACACCTTC
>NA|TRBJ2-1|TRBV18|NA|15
CASSPQDSSYNEQFF
TGTGCCAGCTCACCACAGGACAGCTCCTACAATGAGCAGTTCTTC
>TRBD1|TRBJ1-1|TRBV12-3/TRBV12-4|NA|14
CASSPGGSITEAFF
TGTGCCAGCAGTCCAGGGGGAAGTATCACTGAAGCTTTCTTT
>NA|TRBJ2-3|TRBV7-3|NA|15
CASSFLGGDTDTQYF
TGTGCCAGCAGCTTTTTAGGCGGGGACACAGATACGCAGTATTTT